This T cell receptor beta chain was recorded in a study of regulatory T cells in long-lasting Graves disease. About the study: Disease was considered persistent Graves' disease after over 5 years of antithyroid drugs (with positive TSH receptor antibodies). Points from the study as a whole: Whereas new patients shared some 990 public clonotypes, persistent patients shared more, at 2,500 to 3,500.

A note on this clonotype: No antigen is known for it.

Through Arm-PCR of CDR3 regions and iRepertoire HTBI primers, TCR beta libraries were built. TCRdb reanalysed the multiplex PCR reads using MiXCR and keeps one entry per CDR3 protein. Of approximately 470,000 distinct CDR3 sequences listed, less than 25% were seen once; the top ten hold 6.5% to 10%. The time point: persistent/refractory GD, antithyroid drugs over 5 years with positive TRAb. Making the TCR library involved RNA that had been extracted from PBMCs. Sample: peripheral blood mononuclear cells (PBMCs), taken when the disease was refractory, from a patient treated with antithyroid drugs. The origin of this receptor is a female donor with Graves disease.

The DNA of the CDR3 is TGTGCCAGCAGCACCTTTAGCGGGACTGAGACCCAGTACTTC. This gives the protein CASSTFSGTETQYF. The chain is built from TRBV7-9 and TRBJ2-5, with TRBD2 matching over 8 bases. The CDR3 spans 14 residues. Per germline, CDR1 SEHNR and CDR2 FQNEAQ (reference sequence). The J segment lost 5 bases and the V segment lost 5 bases, leaving 7 bases of the junction unmatched.